The 21 T cell receptor beta chains given below trace back to one sample, sequenced in a study of cytomegalovirus exposure and HLA in healthy donors. The PCR made use of 60 Vbeta and 13 Jbeta primers. Sequencing was performed with immunoSEQ multiplex PCR; in TCRdb, only in-frame clones are kept and a portion is missing. The sample has 250,000 to 300,000 clones; roughly four fifths are singletons. The sample comprised PBMCs. The receptors shown here come from a woman aged 40-49 years in good health and CMV-seropositive.

The rearrangement uses TRBV18 and TRBJ2-7, with D perhaps matching TRBD1 (6 bases). Germline values: CDR1 KGHSH, CDR2 LQKENI. The CDR3 spans 16 residues. The ends were cut back, 0 bases at V and 2 bases at J, with 14 bases in the middle. Here the CDR3 DNA reads TGTGCCAGCTCACCACCGGGTCGGACAGAAACCTACGAGCAGTACTTC. Residues: CASSPPGRTETYEQYF.

The V gene is TRBV29-1, the J gene TRBJ2-1; 7 bases agree with TRBD2. V lost 8 bases and J lost 6; bases outside the gene matches: 16. Germline CDR1 SQVTM, CDR2 ANQGSEA. The CDR3 totals 15 residues. The CDR3 bases are TGCAGCCTTAGTAGCACGGGAGGATACCCCAATGAGCAGTTCTTC. It yields the protein CSLSSTGGYPNEQFF.

In the case of this clone: Compared with germline, one end of the junction differs, possibly owing to a read error. The chain uses TRBV28 and TRBJ1-6, with 7 bases matching TRBD1. The CDR3 spans 12 residues. Germline-derived CDR1 and CDR2 are MDHEN and SYDVKM. The chain's CDR3 is CASTGLNSPLHF. The CDR3 DNA reads as TGCGCCTCGACAGGGTTGAATTCACCCCTCCACTTT.

The V and J genes are TRBV30 and TRBJ2-1, with D maybe TRBD2 (5 bases). Per the germline V gene, CDR1 is GTSNPN and CDR2 is SVGIG (reference sequence). This CDR3 comprises 14 residues. V was cut by 0 bases and J by 7 bases, with 13 bases left in between. CDR3 nucleotides: TGTGCCTGGAGTGTAAGGTCTACTAGAAATGAGCAGTTCTTC. Amino acids: CAWSVRSTRNEQFF. Based on the CDR3 plus reference TRBV30 and TRBJ2-1, the full variable domain is SQTIHQWPATLVQPVGSPLSLECTVEGTSNPNLYWYRQAAGRGLQLLFYSVGIGQISSEVPQNLSASRPQDRQFILSSKKLLLSDSGFYLCAWSVRSTRNEQFFGPGTRLTVL.

The genes are TRBV4-2 and TRBJ2-1; 7 bases line up with TRBD2. V lost 1 base and J lost 3; bases outside the gene matches: 3. This CDR3 is 15 amino acids long. Germline lookup yields CDR1 LGHNA and CDR2 YNFKEQ. CDR3 loop: CASSQASGNYNEQFF. For the CDR3, the DNA is TGTGCCAGCAGCCAAGCTAGCGGCAACTACAATGAGCAGTTCTTC.

This rearrangement joins TRBV28 to TRBJ2-7, with 10 bases that match TRBD1. The CDR3 runs to 16 residues. V was clipped by 4 bases and J by 7 bases; unmatched bases: 13. The germline V gene encodes CDR1 MDHEN and CDR2 SYDVKM. The DNA for the CDR3 is TGTGCCAGCAGTTACGGGACAGGGGCCTCCAGCGAAGAGCAGTACTTC. This translates into CASSYGTGASSEEQYF.

This chain connects TRBV25-1 to TRBJ1-4; D is uncertain. V was cut by 3 bases and J by 0 bases, with 11 bases left in between. CDR1 and CDR2 from the germline V gene are MGHDK and SYGVNS. CDR3 length equals 16 residues. CDR3 sequence: CASSDLGSATNEKLFF. For the CDR3, the DNA is TGTGCCAGCAGTGACTTAGGGAGTGCAACTAATGAAAAACTGTTTTTT.

This clone is a singleton in its sample. The V and J genes are TRBV7-5 and TRBJ2-3; whether TRBD2, the table's D call, matches the DNA was not checked. TRBV7-5 is termed a pseudogene. This CDR3 region has 14 residues. The CDR3 here is CARSLVLSTDTQYF. CDR3 nucleotides: TGTGCCAGAAGCTTAGTATTAAGCACAGATACGCAGTATTTT.

V is TRBV7-2 and J is TRBJ2-7; D call uncertain. V lost 3 bases and J lost 4, with 13 bases in between. The CDR3 consists of 14 residues. Looked up from germline, CDR1 is SGHTA and CDR2 is FQGNSA. CDR3 sequence (DNA): TGTGCCAGCAGCTTCAATGGAGTTAGATACGAGCAGTACTTC. Protein product: CASSFNGVRYEQYF.

V and J are TRBV10-3 and TRBJ2-2; the match to TRBD2 covers 7 bases. Germline CDR1 reads ENHRY; CDR2 reads SYGVKD. The CDR3 consists of 16 residues. The junction had 3 bases not matched to a gene; V was cut back by 0 bases and J by 2 bases. In DNA form, the CDR3 reads TGTGCCATCAGTGAGTCTGGGAGGGGCAACACCGGGGAGCTGTTTTTT. Its translation: CAISESGRGNTGELFF.

This chain links TRBV6-4 with TRBJ2-3; the D gene is possibly TRBD2 (6 bases). V shed 3 bases and J shed 4 bases, with 8 bases lying between them. The CDR3 runs to 13 residues. Germline V gene data show CDR1 as MRHNA and CDR2 as SNTAGT. This chain's CDR3 is CASSDQRADTQYF. Written as DNA, the CDR3 is TGTGCCAGCAGTGATCAGCGGGCAGATACGCAGTATTTT.

The V gene is TRBV30, the J gene TRBJ2-1; tentatively, D is TRBD2 (5 bases). The germline V gene has CDR1 GTSNPN and CDR2 SVGIG (reference sequence). This CDR3 is 14 amino acids long. The V end lost 3 bases, the J end lost 0 bases, and 9 bases lay between the germline ends. CDR3 sequence reads: CAWRSAGSYNEQFF. Here the CDR3 DNA reads TGTGCCTGGAGGTCTGCGGGCTCCTACAATGAGCAGTTCTTC.

The rearrangement joins TRBV29-1 to TRBJ2-2, with 11 positions matching TRBD1. Germline-derived CDR1 and CDR2 are SQVTM and ANQGSEA. V shed 3 bases and J 5 bases; nucleotides not matched to a gene: 5. The CDR3 totals 15 residues. The CDR3 here is CSVDTGQGGTGELFF. As DNA, the CDR3 is TGCAGCGTTGATACGGGACAGGGGGGGACCGGGGAGCTGTTTTTT.

Remarks on this clone: Distinct nucleotide sequences in the sample also encode this CDR3. The V gene is TRBV27, the J gene TRBJ2-2; D remains ambiguous. The germline V and J ends were trimmed by 1 base and 1 base, with 7 bases remaining between them. Per germline, CDR1 MNHEY and CDR2 SMNVEV (reference sequence). The CDR3 loop spans 15 amino acids. CDR3 coding DNA: TGTGCCAGCAGTTTATTGGCAGAGAACACCGGGGAGCTGTTTTTT. Amino acids: CASSLLAENTGELFF.

This clone was seen many times. This chain uses TRBV6-6 with TRBJ1-1; D unresolved. This CDR3 comprises 14 residues. The V gene's germline CDR1 is MNHNY and CDR2 SVGAGI (reference sequence). Trimming cost V 7 bases and J 1 base, with 13 bases left between them. CDR3 nucleotides: TGTGCCAGCATCCTATGGGGAGGGAACACTGAAGCTTTCTTT. Translated, it gives CASILWGGNTEAFF.

The chain joins TRBV14 to TRBJ1-3; the D gene is possibly TRBD1 (5 bases). The CDR3 covers 15 residues. CDR1 SGHDN and CDR2 FVKESK come from the germline V gene. Between the trimmed V and J ends, which lost 3 bases and 0 bases, there was a span of 9 bases. This CDR3 reads CASSQDNYSGNTIYF. DNA for the CDR3: TGTGCCAGCAGCCAGGACAACTACTCTGGAAACACCATATATTTT.

V gene TRBV18 combines with J gene TRBJ1-4, with 7 bases matching TRBD1. The germline V gene has CDR1 KGHSH and CDR2 LQKENI. The CDR3 totals 15 residues. V lost 5 bases and J lost 3; bases outside the gene matches: 6. The chain's CDR3 is CASSSDRASNEKLFF. The CDR3 nucleotides are TGTGCCAGCTCATCCGACAGGGCCTCTAATGAAAAACTGTTTTTT.

V is TRBV28 and J is TRBJ2-1; 10 bases are shared with TRBD2. The CDR3 contains 20 residues. Germline CDR1 and CDR2: MDHEN and SYDVKM. The trim removed 4 bases at V and 6 bases at J, leaving 21 bases unmatched. In DNA form, the CDR3 reads TGTGCCAGCAGTTCCCGGAGGGGTCCTAGCGGGAGAACGAAGAGCAATGAGCAGTTCTTC. It codes for CASSSRRGPSGRTKSNEQFF.

This clone showed up just once. The V and J genes are TRBV10-3 and TRBJ2-5; TRBD2 might be the D (5 bases). The CDR3 is 15 amino acids. Germline-derived CDR1 and CDR2 are ENHRY and SYGVKD. V lost 4 bases and J 5 bases, leaving 17 bases between the germline ends. In DNA form, the CDR3 reads TGTGCCATCAGTGCACGCCGTGACTACTCGGAGACCCAGTACTTC. It is translated as CAISARRDYSETQYF.

This sequence joins TRBV7-2 and TRBJ1-6; 10 bases match TRBD1. V lost 5 bases to trimming and J lost 7 bases; unmatched junction nucleotides: 5. The germline V gene encodes CDR1 SGHTA and CDR2 FQGNSA. This CDR3 region has 15 residues. CDR3: CASSATGGLNSPLHF. The CDR3 DNA reads as TGTGCCAGCAGCGCGACAGGGGGCTTGAATTCACCCCTCCACTTT.

The genes are TRBV29-1 and TRBJ2-3; 7 positions agree with TRBD1. The CDR3 contains 15 residues. The ends lost 8 bases at V and 2 bases at J; junction bases unmatched: 13. Germline V lookup: CDR1 SQVTM, CDR2 ANQGSEA. The CDR3 loop is CSTSLPGQNTDTQYF. The CDR3 DNA reads as TGCAGCACCAGTCTACCGGGACAGAACACAGATACGCAGTATTTT.